Sequencing of this TCR beta chain was carried out in a study of CD8+ T cells in alopecia areata. In the study overall: Using the percentage of affected scalp area, treated patients' severity was scored. Notes on the study in general: With tofacitinib ongoing, many expanded lesional clones persisted in both scalp and blood. Higher clonality than in normal scalp was seen in lesional scalp, especially alopecia totalis/universalis. Sequencing of scalp samples also includes resident alphabeta T cells from normal skin.

A remark on this clone: Its antigen is unknown.

Treatment in this sample: oral pan-JAK inhibitor, 5-10 mg twice daily. Once RNA had been extracted, it was reverse transcribed into cDNA to act as the sequencing template. Profiling relied on immunoSEQ multiplex PCR, and the TCRdb table lists in-frame clones only, not all of them. The sample includes around 300,000 clones, around 64% seen only once; the top ten take around 0.92%. V dropped 10 bases and J dropped 5 bases, with 20 bases sitting between them. Germline-derived CDR1 and CDR2 are MNHEY and SVGAGI. CDR3 length equals 14 residues. This material consisted of CD4+ T cells sorted from blood, taken around week 54, from a patient treated with tofacitinib. The origin of this receptor is a human donor with alopecia areata. The genes are TRBV6-5 and TRBJ2-5, with a weak D call TRBD2 (6 bases). DNA for the CDR3: TGTGCCACCCAAAGAGGGTGGCTAGCGGAGACCCAGTACTTC. The encoded protein is CATQRGWLAETQYF.